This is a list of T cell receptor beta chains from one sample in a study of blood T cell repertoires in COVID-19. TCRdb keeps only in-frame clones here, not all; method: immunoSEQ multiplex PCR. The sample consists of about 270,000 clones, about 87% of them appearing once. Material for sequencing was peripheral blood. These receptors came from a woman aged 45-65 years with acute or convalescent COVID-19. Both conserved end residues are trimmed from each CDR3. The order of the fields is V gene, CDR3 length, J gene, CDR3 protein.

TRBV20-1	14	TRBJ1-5	SASHGAGLLNQPQH
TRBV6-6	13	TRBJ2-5	ASSSAGDNQETQY
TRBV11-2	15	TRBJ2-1	ASSLFGGLSSYNEQF
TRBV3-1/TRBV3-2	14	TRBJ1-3	ASSQRDTGSGNTIY
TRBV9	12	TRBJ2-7	ASSVGGWEGRPS
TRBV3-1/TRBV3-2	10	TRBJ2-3	ASSQGADTQY
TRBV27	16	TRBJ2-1	ASSSSGTRLSSYNEQF
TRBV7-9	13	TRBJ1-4	ASTLGQATNEKLF
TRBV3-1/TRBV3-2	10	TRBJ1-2	ASSQDTFGYT
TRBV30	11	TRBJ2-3	AWTRTTTDTQY
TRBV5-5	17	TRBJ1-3	ASSSTIWTGLSSGNTIY
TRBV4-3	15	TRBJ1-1	ASSQDPTGSWNTEAF
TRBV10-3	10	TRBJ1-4	AISGRGEKLF
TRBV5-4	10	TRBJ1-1	ASSLDRFEAF
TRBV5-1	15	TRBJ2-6	ASSLGQGSSGANVLT
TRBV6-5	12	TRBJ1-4	ASSRQGSNEKLF
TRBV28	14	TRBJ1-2	ASRNRGTLRGDGYT
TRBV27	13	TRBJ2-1	ASSFLQEGYNKQF
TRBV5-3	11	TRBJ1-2	AISRDINYGYT
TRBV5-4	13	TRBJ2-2	ASSLGDRVPGELF
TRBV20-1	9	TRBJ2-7	SARSWREQY
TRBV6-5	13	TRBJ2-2	ASSRDYPNTGELF
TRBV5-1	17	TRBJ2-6	ASSLTGQGLLGGANVLT
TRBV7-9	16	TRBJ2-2	ASRLPRSIRVLAGELF
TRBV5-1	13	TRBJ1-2	ASRSGTGVGYGYT
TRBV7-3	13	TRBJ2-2	ASSLQGENTGELF
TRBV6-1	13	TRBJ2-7	ASSEVAGSSYEQY
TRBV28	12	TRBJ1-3	ASSLYTPGNTIY
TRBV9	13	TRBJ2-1	ASSASGSAYNEQF
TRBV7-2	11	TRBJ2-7	ASSLAGQGEQY
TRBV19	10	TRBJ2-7	ASSPDRYEQY
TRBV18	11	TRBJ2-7	ASGLAATYEQY
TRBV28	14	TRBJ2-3	ASRLLAGVEEDTQY
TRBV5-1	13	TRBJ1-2	ASSTGTGGVYGYT
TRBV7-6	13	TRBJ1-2	ASSLITGGLSGYT
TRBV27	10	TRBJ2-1	ASSFISDEQF
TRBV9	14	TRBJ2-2	ASTQTSGANTGELF
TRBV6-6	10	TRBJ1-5	ASTKGNQPQH
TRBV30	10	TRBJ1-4	AWSVTQEKLF
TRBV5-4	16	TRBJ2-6	ASSPIAGQSSGANVLT
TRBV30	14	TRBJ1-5	AWSPMTFYSNQPQH
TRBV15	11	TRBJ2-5	ATRGDSRETQY
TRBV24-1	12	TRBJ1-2	ATSDWTRNYGYT
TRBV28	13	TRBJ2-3	ASSSRAGGADTQY
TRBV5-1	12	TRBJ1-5	ASSLDQGHQPQH
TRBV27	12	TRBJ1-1	ASSNRVLNTEAF
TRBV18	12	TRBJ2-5	ASSPSAGVETQY
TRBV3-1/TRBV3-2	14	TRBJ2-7	ASSQGWREFRREQY
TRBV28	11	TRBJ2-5	ASSWGNQETQY
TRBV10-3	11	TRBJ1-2	AISGALNYGYT
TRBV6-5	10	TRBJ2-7	ASSTVGVEQY
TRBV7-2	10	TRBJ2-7	ASSLSGNEQY
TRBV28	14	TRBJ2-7	ASSSGRTSGSYEQY
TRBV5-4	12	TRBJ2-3	ASSSRTGGDTQY